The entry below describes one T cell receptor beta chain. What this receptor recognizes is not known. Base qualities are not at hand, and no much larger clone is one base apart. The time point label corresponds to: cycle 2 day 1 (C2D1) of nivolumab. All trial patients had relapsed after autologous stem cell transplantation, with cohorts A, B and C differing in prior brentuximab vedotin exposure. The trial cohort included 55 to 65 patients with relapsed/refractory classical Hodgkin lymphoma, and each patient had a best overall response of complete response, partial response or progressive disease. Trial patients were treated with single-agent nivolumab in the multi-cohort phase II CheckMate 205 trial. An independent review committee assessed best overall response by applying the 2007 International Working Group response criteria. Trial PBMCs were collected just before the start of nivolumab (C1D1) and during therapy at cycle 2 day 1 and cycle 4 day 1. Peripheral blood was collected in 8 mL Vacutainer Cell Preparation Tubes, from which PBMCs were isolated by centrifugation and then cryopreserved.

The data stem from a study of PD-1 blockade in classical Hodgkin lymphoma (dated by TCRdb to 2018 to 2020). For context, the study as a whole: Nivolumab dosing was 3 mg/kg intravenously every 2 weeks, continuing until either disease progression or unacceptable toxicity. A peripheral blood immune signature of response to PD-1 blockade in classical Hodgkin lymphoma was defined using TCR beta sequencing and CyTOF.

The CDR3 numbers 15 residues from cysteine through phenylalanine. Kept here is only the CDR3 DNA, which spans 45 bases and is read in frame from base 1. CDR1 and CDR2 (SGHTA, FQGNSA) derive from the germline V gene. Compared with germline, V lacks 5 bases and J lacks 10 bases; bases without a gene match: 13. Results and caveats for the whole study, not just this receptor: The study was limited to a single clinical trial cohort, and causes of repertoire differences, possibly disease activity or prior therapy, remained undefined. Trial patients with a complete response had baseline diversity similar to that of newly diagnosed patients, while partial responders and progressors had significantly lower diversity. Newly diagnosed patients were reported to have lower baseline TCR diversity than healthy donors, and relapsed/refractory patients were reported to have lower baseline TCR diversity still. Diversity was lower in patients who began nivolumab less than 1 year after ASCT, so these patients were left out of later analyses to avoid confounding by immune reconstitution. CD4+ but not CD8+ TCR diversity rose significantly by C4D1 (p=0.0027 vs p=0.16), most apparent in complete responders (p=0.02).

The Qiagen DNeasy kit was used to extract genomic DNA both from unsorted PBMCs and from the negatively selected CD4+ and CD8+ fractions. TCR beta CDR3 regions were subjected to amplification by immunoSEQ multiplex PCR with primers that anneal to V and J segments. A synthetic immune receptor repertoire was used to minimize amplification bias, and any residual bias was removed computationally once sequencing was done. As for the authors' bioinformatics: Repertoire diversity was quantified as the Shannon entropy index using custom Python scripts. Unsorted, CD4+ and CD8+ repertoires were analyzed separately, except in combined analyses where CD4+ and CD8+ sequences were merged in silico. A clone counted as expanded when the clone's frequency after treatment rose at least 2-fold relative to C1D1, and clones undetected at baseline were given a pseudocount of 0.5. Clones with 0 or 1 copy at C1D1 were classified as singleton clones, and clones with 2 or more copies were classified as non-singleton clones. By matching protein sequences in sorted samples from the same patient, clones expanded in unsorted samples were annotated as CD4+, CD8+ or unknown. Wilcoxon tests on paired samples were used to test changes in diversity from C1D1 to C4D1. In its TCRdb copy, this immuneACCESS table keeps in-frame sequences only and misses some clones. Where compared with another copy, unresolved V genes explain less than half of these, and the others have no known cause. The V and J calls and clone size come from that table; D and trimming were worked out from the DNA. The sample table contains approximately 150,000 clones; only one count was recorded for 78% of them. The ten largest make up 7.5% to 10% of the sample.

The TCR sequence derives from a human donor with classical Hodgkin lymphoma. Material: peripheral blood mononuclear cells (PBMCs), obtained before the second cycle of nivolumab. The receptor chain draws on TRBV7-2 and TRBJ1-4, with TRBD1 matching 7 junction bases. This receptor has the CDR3 CASSQQGTTPRKLFF. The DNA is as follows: TGTGCCAGCAGCCAACAGGGGACAACACCAAGAAAACTGTTTTTT.